The rows below give T cell receptor beta chains drawn from one sample of a study of response to subunit inactivated influenza vaccine. TCRdb recomputed calls from the RT-PCR reads with MiXCR, one row per CDR3 protein. The sample lists about 780,000 distinct CDR3 sequences, around 18% seen once, with approximately 10% in the top ten. The sequenced sample was PBMCs from blood, obtained 5 to 6 days after vaccination. The receptor source for this set is a man aged 45-65 years who received an inactivated influenza vaccine. Each CDR3 is given with its conserved first and last residue. A D gene is named only where the DNA matches it firmly. Some rows mark clone size as missing; the rest say once, few, many or name a class of expanded clone.

v_gene	d_gene	j_gene	abundance	CDR3aa	CDR3nt
TRBV6-2/TRBV6-3	-	TRBJ2-2	few	CASSYEGTGELFF	TGTGCCAGCAGTTACGAGGGTACCGGGGAGCTGTTTTTT
TRBV20-1	TRBD1	TRBJ2-7	many	CSARDTGGEQYF	TGCAGTGCTAGGGACACAGGGGGAGAGCAGTACTTC
TRBV7-9	TRBD2	TRBJ2-4	-	CASSPERGLAKNIQYF	TGTGCCAGCAGCCCTGAGCGGGGGCTAGCCAAAAACATTCAGTACTTC
TRBV19	TRBD2	TRBJ2-1	-	CASSISSGGREQFF	TGTGCCAGTAGTATATCTAGCGGGGGGCGTGAGCAGTTCTTC
TRBV5-1	-	TRBJ2-2	-	CASSFTGELNTGELFF	TGCGCCAGCAGCTTTACGGGGGAACTGAACACCGGGGAGCTGTTTTTT
TRBV6-1	TRBD2	TRBJ2-7	few	CASSLLAGVGEQYF	TGTGCCAGCAGCCTCCTAGCGGGAGTCGGGGAGCAGTACTTC
TRBV10-3	TRBD2	TRBJ2-7	many	CAISEAGVGYEQYF	TGTGCCATCAGTGAGGCGGGGGTCGGTTACGAGCAGTACTTC
TRBV5-1	-	TRBJ2-3	many	CASSLSRGAADTQYF	TGCGCCAGCAGCTTGAGCAGGGGAGCCGCAGATACGCAGTATTTT
TRBV6-1	TRBD2	TRBJ2-7	-	CASSRLAGGPYEQYF	TGTGCCAGCAGCCGACTAGCGGGGGGGCCCTACGAGCAGTACTTC
TRBV12-3/TRBV12-4	-	TRBJ2-1	many	CASSQTGQYKEFF	TGTGCCAGCAGCCAGACAGGTCAATATAAGGAGTTCTTC
TRBV4-2	TRBD2	TRBJ2-7	-	CASSLGLAGRRKKDYEQYF	TGTGCCAGCAGCCTAGGACTAGCGGGAAGGCGGAAAAAAGACTACGAGCAGTACTTC
TRBV15	-	TRBJ2-2	few	CATSRGPTGELFF	TGTGCCACCAGCAGAGGCCCCACCGGGGAGCTGTTTTTT
TRBV20-1	-	TRBJ2-1	many	CSASGSGPHNEQFF	TGCAGTGCTAGCGGCTCGGGTCCCCACAATGAGCAGTTCTTC
TRBV6-4	TRBD1	TRBJ2-7	-	CASSRDRGDEQYF	TGTGCCAGCAGTCGGGACAGGGGTGACGAGCAGTACTTC
TRBV20-1	-	TRBJ2-1	-	CSAPRAGSNNEQFF	TGCAGTGCCCCCCGGGCAGGTTCTAACAATGAGCAGTTCTTC
TRBV6-2/TRBV6-3	TRBD1	TRBJ2-5	few	CASSPGTVPGQETQYF	TGTGCCAGCAGTCCCGGGACAGTCCCCGGACAAGAGACCCAGTACTTC
TRBV4-1	-	TRBJ2-2	-	CASSQPLRGVRTGELFF	TGCGCCAGCAGCCAACCGTTGAGAGGGGTACGGACCGGGGAGCTGTTTTTT
TRBV9	TRBD1	TRBJ2-1	few	CASRQGAQGSNEQFF	TGTGCCAGCAGGCAGGGGGCCCAAGGGAGCAATGAGCAGTTCTTC
TRBV6-5	-	TRBJ1-2	-	CASSYPDAGYYGYTF	TGTGCCAGCAGTTATCCCGATGCAGGGTACTATGGCTACACCTTC
TRBV9	TRBD1	TRBJ2-5	many	CASSVRDRESSHGLYQETQYF	TGTGCCAGCAGCGTCCGGGACAGGGAATCCTCACACGGTTTGTACCAAGAGACCCAGTACTTC
TRBV5-5	TRBD2	TRBJ2-1	many	CASSAQGLANNEQFF	TGTGCCAGCAGCGCCCAGGGACTAGCCAACAATGAGCAGTTCTTC
TRBV4-2	-	TRBJ2-2	-	CASSQLAGTNTGELFF	TGTGCCAGCAGCCAACTCGCTGGGACTAACACCGGGGAGCTGTTTTTT
TRBV5-1	-	TRBJ1-2	many	CASSLGQAGYGYTF	TGCGCCAGCAGCTTGGGACAGGCGGGCTATGGCTACACCTTC
TRBV20-1	-	TRBJ2-7	-	CSASKARGPTLTYEQYF	TGCAGTGCTAGTAAAGCGAGGGGACCTACCCTGACCTACGAGCAGTACTTC
TRBV5-6	-	TRBJ2-1	-	CASSKDSDYNEQFF	TGTGCCAGCAGCAAGGACAGCGACTACAATGAGCAGTTCTTC
TRBV5-1	-	TRBJ2-7	few	CASSDASGAIEQYF	TGCGCCAGCAGCGACGCTTCGGGGGCTATCGAGCAGTACTTC
TRBV20-1	-	TRBJ2-7	-	CSARDWGSGPYEQYF	TGCAGTGCTAGAGATTGGGGTAGCGGACCGTACGAGCAGTACTTC
TRBV28	-	TRBJ1-1	-	CASRALSGGMNTEAFF	TGTGCCAGCAGAGCCCTCTCCGGGGGTATGAACACTGAAGCTTTCTTT
TRBV6-2/TRBV6-3	TRBD2	TRBJ2-1	-	CASSFPGLDYNEQFF	TGTGCCAGCAGTTTTCCGGGACTAGATTACAATGAGCAGTTCTTC
TRBV18	-	TRBJ2-3	-	CASSHDGGTDTQYF	TGTGCCAGCTCACACGACGGGGGCACAGATACGCAGTATTTT
TRBV27	-	TRBJ1-2	many	CASSFHGSNYGYTF	TGTGCCAGCAGTTTTCACGGATCAAACTATGGCTACACCTTC
TRBV18	TRBD1	TRBJ1-6	once	CASSTTGTGDSPLHF	TGTGCCAGCTCAACGACAGGGACGGGGGATTCACCCCTCCACTTT
TRBV28	-	TRBJ2-2	-	CASMRYTGELFF	TGTGCCAGCATGCGGTACACCGGGGAGCTGTTTTTT
TRBV5-1	-	TRBJ1-1	-	CASSLAAATEAFF	TGCGCCAGCAGCTTGGCGGCCGCGACTGAAGCTTTCTTT
TRBV3-1	TRBD1	TRBJ2-1	-	CASSQPGQGAREQFF	TGTGCCAGCAGCCAACCGGGACAGGGGGCGCGTGAGCAGTTCTTC
TRBV5-1	TRBD1	TRBJ1-1	many	CASSMTGLLMNTEAFF	TGCGCCAGCAGCATGACAGGGCTACTCATGAACACTGAAGCTTTCTTT
TRBV9	-	TRBJ2-2	few	CASSVGPAGELFF	TGTGCCAGCAGCGTAGGCCCCGCCGGGGAGCTGTTTTTT
TRBV6-2/TRBV6-3	TRBD2	TRBJ2-3	-	CASSYPRGLAGGRGASTDTQYF	TGTGCCAGCAGTTACCCGAGAGGACTAGCGGGGGGGAGAGGGGCTAGCACAGATACGCAGTATTTT
TRBV20-1	-	TRBJ1-6	many	CSARDKLMYSPLHF	TGCAGTGCTAGAGATAAACTAATGTATTCACCCCTCCACTTT
TRBV20-1	-	TRBJ2-5	few	CSARRGVQETQYF	TGCAGTGCTAGGCGTGGCGTACAAGAGACCCAGTACTTC
TRBV4-2	-	TRBJ2-5	few	CASSQEPGSGETQYF	TGTGCCAGCAGCCAAGAGCCTGGATCGGGGGAGACCCAGTACTTC
TRBV6-5	-	TRBJ2-7	few	CASSYSIPLVYEQYF	TGTGCCAGCAGTTACTCGATTCCCTTGGTCTACGAGCAGTACTTC
TRBV20-1	TRBD2	TRBJ2-3	-	CSARTGTSRRVPTDTQYF	TGCAGTGCTAGAACCGGGACTAGCCGCCGAGTCCCCACAGATACGCAGTATTTT
TRBV12-3/TRBV12-4	-	TRBJ1-2	many	CASSLGQYNYGYTF	TGTGCCAGCAGTTTAGGGCAGTATAACTATGGCTACACCTTC
TRBV12-3/TRBV12-4	TRBD2	TRBJ2-4	few	CASGGQSTSGFYF	TGTGCCAGCGGAGGACAGTCGACTAGCGGGTTTTACTTC
TRBV2	TRBD2	TRBJ2-1	-	CDSSDQSGRTPNEQFF	TGTGACAGCAGTGATCAGAGCGGGAGGACACCGAATGAGCAGTTCTTC
TRBV10-3	TRBD2	TRBJ2-7	few	CATGLAGGPGNEQYF	TGTGCCACCGGACTAGCGGGAGGGCCCGGGAACGAGCAGTACTTC
TRBV27	TRBD2	TRBJ2-3	many	CASSHRTNPRGADTQYF	TGTGCCAGCAGCCATAGGACTAACCCCCGGGGGGCAGATACGCAGTATTTT
TRBV11-2	-	TRBJ1-3	few	CASSSNPQGTGNTIYF	TGTGCCAGCAGCTCCAATCCCCAGGGGACTGGAAACACCATATATTTT
TRBV7-2	-	TRBJ2-5	few	CASSLARPAPKETQYF	TGTGCCAGCAGCTTAGCTCGGCCGGCACCCAAAGAGACCCAGTACTTC
TRBV5-6	TRBD2	TRBJ2-3	-	CASSRLAEFPYTQYF	TGTGCCAGCAGTCGCCTAGCGGAGTTCCCCTATACGCAGTATTTT
TRBV14	TRBD1	TRBJ2-5	once	CASSQDRTGVTQYF	TGTGCCAGCAGCCAAGATCGGACAGGGGTGACCCAGTACTTC
TRBV10-3	-	TRBJ1-5	few	CAISTDRNQPQHF	TGTGCCATCAGTACGGACAGAAATCAGCCCCAGCATTTT
TRBV4-2	TRBD2	TRBJ2-3	-	CASSQVVSGAYLDTQYF	TGTGCCAGCAGCCAAGTGGTTAGCGGGGCCTACCTTGATACGCAGTATTTT